A selection of T cell receptor beta chains follows, all from one sample in a study of cytomegalovirus exposure and HLA in healthy donors. Assay used: immunoSEQ multiplex PCR; TCRdb lists only in-frame clones, some missing. The sample lists about 180,000 clones, around 80% occurring once. The sample was PBMCs. These receptors all come from a girl under 18 in good health and CMV-seropositive. Each CDR3 is given with its conserved first and last residue. Fields, in order: D gene, clone size, V gene, J gene, CDR3 DNA, CDR3 protein. A D gene is named only where the DNA matches it firmly. Some rows have no size entry. The others give once, few or many, or a class for an expanded clone.

NA	NA	TRBV5-6	TRBJ1-6	TGTGCCAGCAGCTTGGGGTCAGGGTGGGATAATTCACCCCTCCACTTT	CASSLGSGWDNSPLHF
NA	NA	TRBV11-2	TRBJ1-1	TGTGCCAGCAGCTTAGGCAGGGGTGGAAGGGGCACTGAAGCTTTCTTT	CASSLGRGGRGTEAFF
TRBD1	NA	TRBV25-1	TRBJ2-7	TGTGCCAGCAAGGCGACAGGGGTCCACGAGCAGTACTTC	CASKATGVHEQYF
TRBD2	NA	TRBV7-6	TRBJ2-7	TGTGCCAGCAGCTTAGTAGCGGGAGGGCCGTACGAGCAGTACTTC	CASSLVAGGPYEQYF
TRBD1	NA	TRBV6-1	TRBJ2-5	TGTGCCAGCAGTGAATGGGGACAGGCGGAGACCCAGTACTTC	CASSEWGQAETQYF
NA	NA	TRBV10-3	TRBJ1-1	TGTGCCACCGCCCGGGGAGGGGAGACTGAAGCTTTCTTT	CATARGGETEAFF
TRBD1	once	TRBV4-1	TRBJ1-1	TGCGCCAGCAGCCTACCTAGACAGGGGGCATTGGCTTTCTTT	CASSLPRQGALAFF
TRBD1	NA	TRBV5-1	TRBJ2-1	TGCGCCAGCAGCCTCCTTAGGACAGGGCGGTCCTACAATGAGCAGTTCTTC	CASSLLRTGRSYNEQFF
NA	NA	TRBV11-1	TRBJ2-1	TGTGCCAGCAGTCCAGCCGGAGGGAGTGAGCAGTTCTTC	CASSPAGGSEQFF
NA	NA	TRBV6-4	TRBJ2-1	TGTGCCAGCAGTGACTCCGGGAATGAGCAGTTCTTC	CASSDSGNEQFF
NA	NA	TRBV30	TRBJ1-1	TGTGCCGGGAACAGGTTGGGTAACACTGAAGCTTTCTTT	CAGNRLGNTEAFF
NA	NA	TRBV29-1	TRBJ1-1	TGCAGCGTAAGCGCCGGATCCCCCCCAAACACTGAAGCTTTCTTT	CSVSAGSPPNTEAFF
NA	NA	TRBV10-3	TRBJ2-2	TGTGCCATCACAACGACATTGGAATCCGGGGAGCTGTTTTTT	CAITTTLESGELFF
TRBD1	NA	TRBV19	TRBJ2-7	TGTGCCAGTAGCATGGGGACAGGGGGCTCCTACGAGCAGTACTTC	CASSMGTGGSYEQYF
TRBD2	NA	TRBV11-2	TRBJ2-7	TGTGCCAGCAGCACCTACTCCGGGACTAGCGGATACGAGCAGTACTTC	CASSTYSGTSGYEQYF
NA	NA	TRBV2	TRBJ1-1	TGTGCCAGCAGTGAAGCGCAGCCAGGGGAAGCTTTCTTT	CASSEAQPGEAFF
TRBD1	NA	TRBV18	TRBJ1-5	TGTGCCAGCTCACCACCAGGGACAGGACTTGGTCAGCCCCAGCATTTT	CASSPPGTGLGQPQHF
NA	NA	TRBV6-5	TRBJ1-1	TGTGCCAGCACTCGTAAACGGGGAGGGGGAACTGAAGCTTTCTTT	CASTRKRGGGTEAFF
NA	once	TRBV5-4	TRBJ2-7	TGTGCCAGCAGCAGGGGGGGCCAATCCTACGAGCAGTACTTC	CASSRGGQSYEQYF
NA	NA	TRBV7-9	TRBJ2-7	TGTGCCAGCAGTATTGGGGGGGCACCCTCCTACGAGCAGTACTTC	CASSIGGAPSYEQYF
TRBD2	NA	TRBV12-5	TRBJ2-3	TGTGCTAGTGGTTTGCCTATAACCCCTTCCATCTTCGGGCGGGAGGGCCTAGAAGATACGCAGTATTTT	CASGLPITPSIFGREGLEDTQYF
NA	NA	TRBV7-6	TRBJ1-6	TGTGCCAGCAGCCAAATCCCCCCCGCGGGGACCTATAATTCACCCCTCCACTTT	CASSQIPPAGTYNSPLHF
TRBD1	NA	TRBV6-5	TRBJ2-1	TGTGCCGGGGGACAGGGACGTGAGCAGTTCTTC	CAGGQGREQFF
TRBD2	NA	TRBV7-2	TRBJ2-4	TGTGCCAGCAGCCCTCCGGGACTAGGGGTAGCCAAAAACATTCAGTACTTC	CASSPPGLGVAKNIQYF
NA	NA	TRBV6-5	TRBJ2-7	TGTGCCAGCAGTTACCCCGGGTCTCCCTACGAGCAGTACTTC	CASSYPGSPYEQYF
TRBD1	NA	TRBV7-3	TRBJ1-1	TGTGCCAGCAGGCGGACAGGGAGAGTAGCTTTCTTT	CASRRTGRVAFF
TRBD2	NA	TRBV19	TRBJ2-1	TGTGCCAGTAGTATGGCGGGAGGGCCCGTAAATGAGCAGTTCTTC	CASSMAGGPVNEQFF
TRBD2	few	TRBV18	TRBJ2-3	TGTGCCAGCTCAGGACTAGCGGGGAGCACAGATACGCAGTATTTT	CASSGLAGSTDTQYF
NA	NA	TRBV6-6	TRBJ2-1	TGTGCCAGCAGTTACTCGAGGGTGTACAATGAGCAGTTCTTC	CASSYSRVYNEQFF
TRBD1	NA	TRBV5-7	TRBJ2-5	TGTGCCAGCAGCTTGGTGAAGGGGGCGGGTGAGCAGTACTTC	CASSLVKGAGEQYF
TRBD1	NA	TRBV27	TRBJ1-5	TGTGCCAGCCGAGTCGGGACAGGGGGGAATCAGCCCCAGCATTTT	CASRVGTGGNQPQHF
TRBD2	NA	TRBV6-1	TRBJ2-1	TGTGCCAGCAGTCCCGGGACTAGCACCCAGAGCGGGCGGTTCTTC	CASSPGTSTQSGRFF
TRBD2	once	TRBV6-4	TRBJ2-5	TGTGCCAGCAGCCGAGAGCGCGGGAGGCAAGAGACCCAGTACTTC	CASSRERGRQETQYF
NA	NA	TRBV20-1	TRBJ2-1	TGCAGTGCTTTTCGCGGAGAGCAGTTCTTC	CSAFRGEQFF
NA	NA	TRBV4-1	TRBJ1-2	TGCGCCAGCAGCCAAGCAACAGGGCCGATTTATGGCTACACCTTC	CASSQATGPIYGYTF
NA	few	TRBV19	TRBJ1-3	TGTGCCTCCGCCCGGGACATAAGCTCTGGAAACACCATATATTTT	CASARDISSGNTIYF
NA	NA	TRBV6-5	TRBJ2-7	TGTGCCAGCAGTCCGGTAGGACGGGATCCCTACGAGCAGTACTTC	CASSPVGRDPYEQYF
TRBD2	NA	TRBV5-1	TRBJ2-1	TGCGCCAGCAGCCCACTAGCGAGTTCCAATGAGCAGTTCTTC	CASSPLASSNEQFF
TRBD1	few	TRBV19	TRBJ2-6	TGTGCCAGTACCGACAGGGGAAACGTCCTGACTTTC	CASTDRGNVLTF
TRBD1	few	TRBV6-5	TRBJ1-1	TGTGCCAGCATGACCCGGACAGGGAACACTGAAGCTTTCTTT	CASMTRTGNTEAFF
NA	NA	TRBV27	TRBJ2-1	TGTGCCAGCAGTTTGGCGGCGTTCCACAATGAGCAGTTCTTC	CASSLAAFHNEQFF
TRBD2	once	TRBV4-1	TRBJ2-5	TGCGCCAGCAGCCAACTCCCGGGACTAGCGACACAAGAGACCCAGTACTTC	CASSQLPGLATQETQYF
NA	NA	TRBV10-2	TRBJ2-7	TGCGCCACCATAGCGGGACAGACCTACGAGCAGTACTTC	CATIAGQTYEQYF
TRBD1	NA	TRBV25-1	TRBJ2-1	TGTGCCAGCAGTGAATGGGAGACAGGGACAAGCTTCCATGAGCAGTTCTTC	CASSEWETGTSFHEQFF
TRBD1	NA	TRBV5-1	TRBJ1-1	TGCGCCAGCAGCTTGGATAGGGACAGGGGGCTGAACACTGAAGCTTTCTTT	CASSLDRDRGLNTEAFF
TRBD2	NA	TRBV18	TRBJ2-3	TGTGCCAGCTCACCGCGACTAGCGGGAGATACGCAGTATTTT	CASSPRLAGDTQYF